This T cell receptor beta chain originates from a study of OX40 agonist ivuxolimab in advanced cancers. Study at large: Having had anti-PD-1, anti-PD-L1 or anti-CTLA-4 therapy before was allowed, and roughly 39% had some.

V gave up 5 bases and J gave up 2 bases; unmatched junction bases: 3. From germline, CDR1 is SGHTA and CDR2 FQGNSA. This CDR3 has 13 amino acids. Method: immunoSEQ multiplex PCR; TCRdb's copy keeps in-frame clones and lacks some. The table lists about 23,000 clones, 80% to 85% of them singletons, with around 14% in the top ten. The chain recombines TRBV7-2 with TRBJ2-7, with 7 bases fitting TRBD1. The sequencing used CD4+ or CD8+ T cells sorted from blood, collected in a trial of the OX40 agonist ivuxolimab. The receptor was isolated from an adult with an advanced solid tumor such as melanoma, head and neck, liver or kidney cancer. CDR3 coding DNA: TGTGCCAGCAGCCCGGACAGGACCTACGAGCAGTACTTC. Translated, it gives CASSPDRTYEQYF.